Listed below are T cell receptor beta chains from one sample, sequenced in a study of human T cells and chemical hapten exposure. TCRdb reanalysed the reads using MiXCR and keeps one entry per CDR3 protein. The table includes around 120,000 distinct CDR3 sequences, 8.5% to 9% detected once. Sequenced material: whole blood. The receptors derive from a human donor in good health. Some clones in this sample may be carry-over from other donors' samples. Each CDR3 is given with its conserved first and last residue. D genes are given only for firm matches. Not all rows give a size; the values are once, few, many and, for expanded clones, a class.

clone_size	v_call	j_call	d_call	cdr3_aa	cdr3_nt
few	TRBV7-9	TRBJ1-1	NA	CASSLDEAEAFF	TGTGCCAGCAGCTTAGATGAGGCTGAAGCTTTCTTT
many	TRBV7-2	TRBJ2-3	TRBD2	CASSLLIAGGEYF	TGTGCCAGCAGCTTATTGATAGCGGGCGGGGAATATTTT
NA	TRBV19	TRBJ2-2	TRBD1	CAHQGVGTGELFF	TGTGCCCACCAGGGGGTTGGGACCGGGGAGCTGTTTTTT
few	TRBV25-1	TRBJ1-4	NA	CASSEWETTTNEKLFF	TGTGCCAGCAGTGAATGGGAGACAACAACTAATGAAAAACTGTTTTTT
many	TRBV7-3	TRBJ1-1	TRBD1	CASSLTGDREAFF	TGTGCCAGCAGCTTAACGGGGGACAGGGAAGCTTTCTTT
NA	TRBV5-1	TRBJ1-2	TRBD1	CASSGGQGYGYTF	TGCGCCAGCAGCGGAGGACAGGGGTATGGCTACACCTTC
NA	TRBV5-1	TRBJ2-7	TRBD1	CASSLTGVIYEQYF	TGCGCCAGCAGCCTGACAGGGGTTATCTACGAGCAGTACTTC
many	TRBV10-3	TRBJ2-1	TRBD2	CASAGTSLANEQFF	TGTGCCTCTGCCGGGACTAGCTTGGCAAATGAGCAGTTCTTC
few	TRBV6-4	TRBJ1-1	NA	CASSWTAGTEAFF	TGTGCCAGCAGCTGGACAGCAGGAACTGAAGCTTTCTTT
NA	TRBV9	TRBJ1-2	NA	CASSERGRPRYTF	TGTGCCAGCAGCGAAAGAGGACGTCCTCGCTACACCTTC
few	TRBV10-3	TRBJ2-1	TRBD2	CAISDSGGSYNEQFF	TGTGCCATCAGTGATAGCGGGGGCTCCTACAATGAGCAGTTCTTC
many	TRBV9	TRBJ2-1	TRBD2	CASSVGPSGGYNEQFF	TGTGCCAGCAGCGTAGGCCCTAGCGGGGGCTACAATGAGCAGTTCTTC
NA	TRBV6-1	TRBJ2-7	TRBD2	CASSDWVAGGYEQYF	TGTGCCAGCAGTGACTGGGTAGCGGGAGGCTACGAGCAGTACTTC
few	TRBV11-1	TRBJ2-7	TRBD1	CASSSGDRGFYEQYF	TGTGCCAGCAGCTCAGGGGACAGGGGATTCTACGAGCAGTACTTC
NA	TRBV20-1	TRBJ2-1	TRBD2	CSARILAGPYNEQFF	TGCAGTGCTAGGATACTAGCGGGACCCTACAATGAGCAGTTCTTC
many	TRBV7-3	TRBJ2-3	TRBD2	CASSLTPAGADTQYF	TGTGCCAGCAGCTTAACCCCCGCGGGGGCAGATACGCAGTATTTT
many	TRBV25-1	TRBJ1-5	TRBD1	CASSECRDRFNQPQHF	TGTGCCAGCAGTGAATGCAGGGACAGATTCAATCAGCCCCAGCATTTT
NA	TRBV10-3	TRBJ1-6	NA	CAISSSGAYNSPLHF	TGTGCCATCAGTTCTTCAGGGGCCTATAATTCACCCCTCCACTTT
NA	TRBV7-9	TRBJ2-7	TRBD1	CASSPQSTGGEQYF	TGTGCCAGCAGCCCCCAATCAACAGGGGGCGAGCAGTACTTC
many	TRBV20-1	TRBJ2-7	NA	CSARDRGSSYEQYF	TGCAGTGCTAGAGATCGTGGCAGTTCCTACGAGCAGTACTTC
many	TRBV11-2	TRBJ1-6	NA	CASSLAGQDSPLHF	TGTGCCAGCAGCTTAGCAGGGCAGGATTCACCCCTCCACTTT
few	TRBV5-4	TRBJ1-1	NA	CASSLPEAGGEAFF	TGTGCCAGCAGCCTACCGGAGGCGGGCGGTGAAGCTTTCTTT
few	TRBV5-4	TRBJ1-1	TRBD1	CASSFGQGATEAFF	TGTGCCAGCAGCTTCGGGCAGGGGGCGACTGAAGCTTTCTTT
NA	TRBV2	TRBJ1-1	NA	CASNLMNTEAFF	TGTGCCAGCAATTTAATGAACACTGAAGCTTTCTTT
NA	TRBV3-1	TRBJ2-1	NA	CASSPAGLSSYNEQFF	TGTGCCAGCAGCCCCGCGGGGCTCTCCTCCTACAATGAGCAGTTCTTC
few	TRBV4-2	TRBJ2-2	TRBD2	CASSQEGSGGYTGELFF	TGTGCCAGCAGCCAAGAAGGTAGCGGGGGATACACCGGGGAGCTGTTTTTT
many	TRBV29-1	TRBJ1-2	TRBD1	CSDRDRDNYGYTF	TGCAGCGACCGGGACAGGGATAACTATGGCTACACCTTC
many	TRBV4-1	TRBJ2-5	TRBD2	CASSQAPSGSIPQETQYF	TGCGCCAGCAGCCAAGCACCTAGCGGGTCAATTCCCCAAGAGACCCAGTACTTC
many	TRBV5-1	TRBJ1-1	NA	CASSLGLSPGTEAFF	TGCGCCAGCAGCCTAGGTTTGAGTCCAGGGACTGAAGCTTTCTTT
few	TRBV19	TRBJ2-1	TRBD2	CASSIRGTISYNEQFF	TGTGCCAGTAGTATTCGAGGGACTATCTCCTACAATGAGCAGTTCTTC
NA	TRBV5-1	TRBJ2-2	TRBD1	CASSRTTGQGSGELFF	TGCGCCAGCAGCCGAACTACCGGACAGGGATCCGGGGAGCTGTTTTTT
NA	TRBV5-5	TRBJ1-6	NA	CASSPGRPGSPLHF	TGTGCCAGCAGTCCTGGACGTCCTGGTTCACCCCTCCACTTT
NA	TRBV6-1	TRBJ2-3	NA	CASSEEGASTDTQYF	TGTGCCAGCAGTGAAGAAGGAGCCAGCACAGATACGCAGTATTTT
few	TRBV20-1	TRBJ2-7	NA	CSARRVGEQYF	TGCAGTGCTAGGAGGGTGGGCGAGCAGTACTTC
NA	TRBV10-3	TRBJ2-7	TRBD1	CAISESPGQGASTQTYEQYF	TGTGCCATCAGTGAGTCCCCCGGACAGGGGGCCTCAACGCAAACCTACGAGCAGTACTTC
few	TRBV5-1	TRBJ2-1	NA	CASSPDVGGYNEQFF	TGCGCCAGCAGCCCCGATGTGGGTGGCTACAATGAGCAGTTCTTC
few	TRBV2	TRBJ1-4	NA	CASKEGGEKLFF	TGTGCCAGCAAAGAGGGGGGGGAAAAACTGTTTTTT
few	TRBV6-5	TRBJ2-3	NA	CASSYLSGSSTDTQYF	TGTGCCAGCAGTTACTTAAGCGGTTCTAGCACAGATACGCAGTATTTT
NA	TRBV19	TRBJ2-7	NA	CASSQGQIYEQYF	TGTGCCAGTAGTCAAGGACAGATCTACGAGCAGTACTTC
few	TRBV5-4	TRBJ2-2	TRBD1	CASSSETGGAGTGELFF	TGTGCCAGCAGCTCCGAGACAGGGGGCGCGGGCACCGGGGAGCTGTTTTTT
NA	TRBV7-2	TRBJ2-7	NA	CASSLANEQYF	TGTGCCAGCAGCTTAGCGAACGAGCAGTACTTC
many	TRBV20-1	TRBJ1-2	TRBD1	CSASTGGLYYGYTF	TGCAGTGCTTCGACAGGGGGCCTTTACTATGGCTACACCTTC
few	TRBV12-5	TRBJ2-3	TRBD1	CASAPQLRTGRSTDTQYF	TGTGCTAGTGCTCCCCAGCTGAGGACAGGACGTAGCACAGATACGCAGTATTTT
NA	TRBV5-1	TRBJ2-1	NA	CASSEEDGSSYNEQFF	TGCGCCAGCAGCGAAGAAGATGGTAGCTCCTACAATGAGCAGTTCTTC
few	TRBV11-2	TRBJ2-7	NA	CASSLARQPYEQYF	TGTGCCAGCAGCTTAGCACGCCAGCCCTACGAGCAGTACTTC
NA	TRBV12-3/TRBV12-4	TRBJ2-1	TRBD1	CASSKDRVLYNEQFF	TGTGCCAGCAGCAAGGACAGGGTCCTCTACAATGAGCAGTTCTTC
NA	TRBV12-3/TRBV12-4	TRBJ2-7	TRBD2	CASSFRLAGHSYEQYF	TGTGCCAGCAGTTTCCGACTAGCGGGCCACTCCTACGAGCAGTACTTC
few	TRBV18	TRBJ2-7	TRBD2	CASSRRTSDSLYEQYF	TGTGCCAGCTCACGACGGACTAGCGACTCGCTCTACGAGCAGTACTTC
NA	TRBV29-1	TRBJ1-2	TRBD1	CSGGEGQNYGYTF	TGCAGCGGGGGAGAGGGACAGAACTATGGCTACACCTTC
few	TRBV7-9	TRBJ1-1	NA	CASSFTGTEAFF	TGTGCCAGCAGCTTCACGGGGACTGAAGCTTTCTTT
many	TRBV15	TRBJ2-1	TRBD2	CATSRDWGTSNEQFF	TGTGCCACCAGCAGAGATTGGGGGACTAGCAATGAGCAGTTCTTC
NA	TRBV10-3	TRBJ2-1	TRBD2	CAINREGQGTYNEQFF	TGTGCCATCAACCGGGAGGGCCAAGGGACCTACAATGAGCAGTTCTTC
few	TRBV4-3	TRBJ2-3	NA	CASSQEFGTGADTQYF	TGCGCCAGCAGCCAAGAGTTCGGAACCGGGGCAGATACGCAGTATTTT
many	TRBV6-5	TRBJ2-5	TRBD2	CASSYAGDGEETQYF	TGTGCCAGCAGTTACGCGGGGGACGGAGAAGAGACCCAGTACTTC
many	TRBV27	TRBJ2-7	NA	CASRGPGAYEQYF	TGTGCCAGCAGGGGGCCGGGGGCCTACGAGCAGTACTTC
many	TRBV6-4	TRBJ1-6	NA	CASPGARGGRSPLHF	TGTGCCAGCCCGGGGGCAAGAGGAGGTAGATCACCCCTCCACTTT
NA	TRBV4-2	TRBJ2-1	NA	CASSQVRGFRSTTLF	TGTGCCAGCAGCCAAGTTCGGGGATTCCGGAGCACCACTCTCTTC
few	TRBV5-5	TRBJ2-5	NA	CASSFKKAGLEETQYF	TGTGCCAGCAGCTTTAAAAAGGCGGGACTCGAGGAGACCCAGTACTTC
many	TRBV4-3	TRBJ1-4	TRBD1	CASSQAETGGREMFF	TGCGCCAGCAGCCAAGCCGAGACAGGGGGCAGGGAAATGTTTTTT